These 19 T cell receptor beta chains originate from one sample sequenced in a study of blood T cell repertoires in COVID-19. The protocol was immunoSEQ multiplex PCR, while the TCRdb copy is restricted to in-frame clones and leaves out a portion. Of 200,000 to 250,000 clones listed, roughly 80% are singletons. Sequenced material: PBMCs or T cells enriched from blood (not recorded which). The receptor source for this set is a man in his 60s who had recovered from COVID-19.

This chain links TRBV7-8 with TRBJ1-2; TRBD1 matches 11 bases. Unmatched junction bases numbered 9, after V lost 5 bases and J lost 4 bases. The CDR3 has 16 residues. Germline V gene sequence: CDR1 SGHVS, CDR2 FQNEAQ. CDR3 in DNA: TGTGCCAGCAGCCCCGGACAGGGGGCGCATAGCTATGGCTACACCTTC. Residues: CASSPGQGAHSYGYTF.

The rearrangement links TRBV7-3 to TRBJ1-1, with 7 bases aligning to TRBD1. The CDR3 is made up of 15 amino acids. With V trimmed by 1 base and J by 5 bases, 7 bases remained unmatched. In germline, CDR1 is SGHTA, CDR2 FQGTGA. Written as DNA, the CDR3 is TGTGCCAGCAGCTTAATCCCAGGGGGAAGGACTGAAGCTTTCTTT. Its translation: CASSLIPGGRTEAFF.

This chain connects TRBV7-3 to TRBJ1-1; the D gene is possibly TRBD1 (5 bases). Trimming took 3 bases from V and 1 from J, leaving 6 bases between them. Germline values: CDR1 SGHTA, CDR2 FQGTGA. The CDR3 is made up of 13 amino acids. The CDR3 region has the DNA TGTGCCAGCAGCTTGACAGCGAACACTGAAGCTTTCTTT. As protein: CASSLTANTEAFF. The variable domain in full, with the rest retrieved from reference TRBV7-3 and TRBJ1-1, is GAGVSQTPSNKVTEKGKYVELRCDPISGHTALYWYRQSLGQGPEFLIYFQGTGAADDSGLPNDRFFAVRPEGSVSTLKIQRTERGDSAVYLCASSLTANTEAFFGQGTRLTVV.

The chain employs TRBV19 and TRBJ1-2; no clear D gene. V was pared by 10 bases and J by 2 bases, with 11 bases between. This CDR3 has 12 residues. Looked up from germline, CDR1 is LNHDA and CDR2 is SQIVND (reference sequence). Written as DNA, the CDR3 is TGTGCCACCTGGACGGGGAACTATGGCTACACCTTC. This gives the protein CATWTGNYGYTF.

V is TRBV24-1 and J is TRBJ2-2; the D gene is possibly TRBD2 (6 bases). The germline V and J ends were trimmed by 1 base and 6 bases, with 11 bases remaining between them. Germline V gene data show CDR1 as KGHDR and CDR2 as SFDVKD. The CDR3 extends over 15 amino acids. CDR3 bases: TGTGCCACCAGTGATTTCCGGGGGACGGCCGGGGAGCTGTTTTTT. Protein: CATSDFRGTAGELFF.

This rearrangement joins TRBV19 to TRBJ2-3, with 10 bases fitting TRBD2. This CDR3 is 13 amino acids long. The V gene's germline CDR1 is LNHDA and CDR2 SQIVND (reference sequence). In nucleotides, the CDR3 is TGTGGTAGCGGGGGGAGGTCTCCAGATACGCAGTATTTT. Its protein is CGSGGRSPDTQYF.

In its sample, this clone was seen a few times. V and J are TRBV19 and TRBJ1-5; 10 bases align to TRBD1. This CDR3 has 16 residues. Germline V gives CDR1 LNHDA, CDR2 SQIVND (reference sequence). V gave up 4 bases and J gave up 3 bases; unmatched junction bases: 6. CDR3 amino acids: CASSTGTGANNQPQHF. The CDR3 nucleotides are TGTGCCAGTAGTACCGGGACAGGGGCTAACAATCAGCCCCAGCATTTT.

The V call is TRBV3-1 (or the pseudogene TRBV3-2), the J call TRBJ1-1; no firm D call. Germline V gene sequence: CDR1 LGHDT, CDR2 YNNKEL (reference sequence). V shed 0 bases and J shed 0 bases, with 5 bases lying between them. The CDR3 has 14 residues. CDR3 sequence: CASSQESMNTEAFF. The CDR3, as DNA: TGTGCCAGCAGCCAAGAGTCCATGAACACTGAAGCTTTCTTT.

This clone was recorded once. V gene TRBV7-9 combines with J gene TRBJ1-1; D gene ambiguous. The CDR3 contains 16 residues. Germline V CDR1 and CDR2: SEHNR, FQNEAQ (reference sequence). Trimming took off 5 bases at V and 5 bases at J, with 21 bases between the two ends. CDR3 protein: CASSPAGVRGGTEAFF. CDR3 nucleotides: TGTGCCAGCAGCCCGGCAGGTGTGCGGGGTGGAACTGAAGCTTTCTTT.

The V and J genes are TRBV7-9 and TRBJ2-1, with D perhaps matching TRBD2 (6 bases). The CDR3 is 15 residues long. CDR1 and CDR2 from the germline V gene are SEHNR and FQNEAQ (reference sequence). V was pared by 3 bases and J by 4 bases, with 13 bases between. The CDR3 coding sequence is TGTGCCAGCAGCTTCGGGGACGGGAGTTACAATGAGCAGTTCTTC. Translation: CASSFGDGSYNEQFF.

V gene TRBV11-3 combines with J gene TRBJ2-7; 10 bases map to TRBD1. The CDR3 has 12 residues. Germline CDR1 and CDR2: SGHNT and YENEEA. The V gene end was trimmed by 5 bases and the J gene end by 6 bases; junction bases not matched to a gene: 1. The CDR3 loop reads CASSRQGAEQYF. The CDR3 DNA is TGTGCCAGCAGCCGACAGGGGGCCGAGCAGTACTTC.

The genes are TRBV6-5 and TRBJ1-2; 8 nucleotides align to TRBD1. This CDR3 contains 15 residues. The J segment lost 4 bases and the V segment lost 6 bases, leaving 10 bases of the junction unmatched. Germline CDR1 reads MNHEY; CDR2 reads SVGAGI. CDR3 loop: CASRGSTGDFYGYTF. CDR3 nucleotide sequence: TGTGCCAGCAGGGGATCGACAGGGGATTTCTATGGCTACACCTTC.

The rearrangement uses TRBV5-6 and TRBJ1-2; D might be TRBD1 (5 bases). The CDR3 loop spans 14 amino acids. The V gene's germline CDR1 is SGHDT and CDR2 YYEEEE. Trimming took 0 bases from V and 2 from J, leaving 8 bases between them. In DNA, the CDR3 is TGTGCCAGCAGCTTGGGACAGAGGAACTATGGCTACACCTTC. It yields the protein CASSLGQRNYGYTF.

V and J are TRBV24-1 and TRBJ1-3, with D unclear. Germline CDR1 KGHDR, CDR2 SFDVKD. V shed 3 bases and J shed 0 bases, with 5 bases lying between them. The CDR3 totals 14 residues. The CDR3 here is CATSDRSSGNTIYF. For the CDR3, the DNA is TGTGCCACCAGTGATCGGAGCTCTGGAAACACCATATATTTT.

This chain uses TRBV7-3 with TRBJ2-3; maybe TRBD2 (5 bases). There are 16 residues in the CDR3. V dropped 0 bases and J dropped 2 bases, with 12 bases sitting between them. Germline V gene data show CDR1 as SGHTA and CDR2 as FQGTGA. The CDR3 loop reads CASSLTAGTTTDTQYF. CDR3 nucleotide sequence: TGTGCCAGCAGCTTAACGGCGGGTACCACCACAGATACGCAGTATTTT.

The rearrangement links TRBV18 to TRBJ2-3; tentative D call: TRBD1 (5 bases). Germline values: CDR1 KGHSH, CDR2 LQKENI. V lost 4 bases, J lost 8 bases, and 10 bases lay in between. This CDR3 is 12 amino acids long. The CDR3 region is CASSLQGPTQYF. The CDR3 DNA follows: TGTGCCAGCTCACTCCAGGGTCCTACGCAGTATTTT.

This chain joins TRBV10-3 and TRBJ1-1, with a tentative D call TRBD1 (5 bases). The V gene lost 10 bases and the J gene lost 6 bases, with 12 bases spanning the gap. The germline gives CDR1 ENHRY, CDR2 SYGVKD. This CDR3 region has 11 residues. The CDR3 region is CASAGQAEAFF. CDR3 DNA: TGTGCCAGCGCAGGGCAGGCTGAAGCTTTCTTT.

This chain joins TRBV6-6 and TRBJ2-7; 7 bases line up with TRBD2. The germline V gene has CDR1 MNHNY and CDR2 SVGAGI (reference sequence). The V segment lost 2 bases and the J segment 3 bases; nucleotides outside the gene matches: 7. This CDR3 contains 15 residues. CDR3 DNA: TGTGCCAGCAGTTACCACCTTGGGGAGGGCTACGAGCAGTACTTC. Residues: CASSYHLGEGYEQYF.

The chain has TRBV3-1 (or the pseudogene TRBV3-2) and TRBJ1-3; D unresolved. Germline CDR1 and CDR2: LGHDT and YNNKEL (reference sequence). V was shortened by 3 bases and J by 0 bases, with 9 bases between the two germline ends. This CDR3 has 15 residues. CDR3: CASSHQAASGNTIYF. CDR3 bases: TGTGCCAGCAGCCACCAAGCGGCCTCTGGAAACACCATATATTTT.